This is a list of T cell receptor beta chains from one sample in a study of identifying expanded T cells in peripheral blood. Data came from immunoSEQ multiplex PCR; TCRdb stores just in-frame clones and leaves some out. The table lists around 80,000 clones, about 90% of them singletons. Sequences were obtained from blood. The receptors come from a person between 18 and 75 years old in good health. The CDR3 runs from the conserved cysteine through the conserved F or W.

V	CDR3
TRBV4-3	CASSLGTGGVGETQYF
TRBV29-1	CSAPTGGETEAFF
TRBV20-1	CSAFLHTEAFF
TRBV4-3	CASSPYRGPLSLAGVTYEQYF
TRBV4-1	CASSQDIISNQPQHF
TRBV28	CASKGTGFYEQYF
TRBV6-5	CASSQPGGSYEQYF
TRBV19	CASTSGLAGSYSGANVLTF
TRBV7-2	CASSLSGIPRDYGYTF
TRBV4-1	CASSHGGGSYNEQFF
TRBV7-8	CASSSQGADGYTF
TRBV19	CASSGGRGQPQHF
TRBV5-1	CASSPNLGREATEAFF
TRBV6-6	CASSYGRVYEQYF
TRBV5-1	CASSSQTGGLTDTQYF
TRBV30	CAFHSYNSPLHF